These 5 T cell receptor beta chains were all obtained from the same sample, sequenced in a study of cytomegalovirus exposure and HLA in healthy donors. The PCR was carried out with 60 Vbeta primers and 13 Jbeta primers. The method was immunoSEQ multiplex PCR; TCRdb's version includes in-frame clones alone and lacks a portion of them. Of some 200,000 clones listed, less than 85% were seen once; the top ten hold about 0.63%. Sequencing used PBMCs. The source is a man between 18 and 35 years old in good health and CMV-seronegative.

This clone was counted a few times. This rearrangement joins TRBV30 to TRBJ1-4, with 9 bases identical to TRBD1. CDR1 and CDR2 (germline): GTSNPN, SVGIG (reference sequence). The CDR3 totals 14 residues. The trim removed 2 bases at V and 5 bases at J, leaving 3 bases unmatched. This CDR3 reads CAWSTGTGNEKLFF. The CDR3 DNA sequence: TGTGCCTGGAGTACCGGGACAGGGAATGAAAAACTGTTTTTT.

This clone occurred once. Distinct nucleotide sequences in the sample also encode this CDR3. CDR3 sequence: CASSPSGNTEAFF. The CDR3 bases are TGTGCCAGCTCACCGTCGGGAAACACTGAAGCTTTCTTT. The chain links TRBV18 to TRBJ1-1; D gene uncertain. Germline V lookup: CDR1 KGHSH, CDR2 LQKENI. V was cut by 3 bases and J by 2 bases, with 7 bases left in between. This CDR3 has 13 residues.

This clone was observed a single time. The genes are TRBV18 and TRBJ2-7; TRBD1 is a possible D gene (5 bases). In germline, CDR1 is KGHSH, CDR2 LQKENI. Trimming stripped 3 bases from V and 3 bases from J, with 9 bases between. This CDR3 has 13 amino acids. CDR3 bases: TGTGCCAGCTCACCCATCAGGGACTACGAGCAGTACTTC. It is translated as CASSPIRDYEQYF. The full variable domain, in which reference TRBV18 and TRBJ2-7 provide the parts outside the CDR3, is NAGVMQNPRHLVRRRGQEARLRCSPMKGHSHVYWYRQLPEEGLKFMVYLQKENIIDESGMPKERFSAEFPKEGPSILRIQQVVRGDSAAYFCASSPIRDYEQYFGPGTRLTVT.

The J gene is TRBJ2-7, the V gene TRBV19, with D possibly being TRBD2 (6 bases). V lost 3 bases and J 2 bases, leaving 11 bases between the germline ends. Germline loops: CDR1 LNHDA, CDR2 SQIVND (reference sequence). This CDR3 has 14 residues. This CDR3 reads CASSIIGSPYEQYF. The CDR3 DNA is TGTGCCAGTAGTATCATCGGGAGCCCCTACGAGCAGTACTTC.

V is TRBV4-2 and J is TRBJ2-3; 11 nucleotides line up with TRBD2. After removal of 3 bases from V and 2 bases from J, the junction contained 7 bases not matched to a gene. CDR1 is LGHNA, CDR2 YNFKEQ, per germline. CDR3 size: 17 residues. The CDR3 loop reads CASSQDVTSGNTDTQYF. The CDR3 nucleotides read TGTGCCAGCAGCCAGGATGTGACTAGCGGGAACACAGATACGCAGTATTTT.